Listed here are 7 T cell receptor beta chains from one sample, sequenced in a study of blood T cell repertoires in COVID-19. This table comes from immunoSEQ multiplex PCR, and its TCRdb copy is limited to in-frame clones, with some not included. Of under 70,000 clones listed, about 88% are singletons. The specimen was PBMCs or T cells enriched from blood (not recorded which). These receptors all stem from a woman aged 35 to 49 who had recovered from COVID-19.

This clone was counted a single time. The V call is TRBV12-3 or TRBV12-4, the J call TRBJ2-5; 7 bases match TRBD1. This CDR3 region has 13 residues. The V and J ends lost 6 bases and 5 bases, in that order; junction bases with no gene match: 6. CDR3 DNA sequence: TGTGCCAGCAGACTCACAGGGGATGAGACCCAGTACTTC. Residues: CASRLTGDETQYF.

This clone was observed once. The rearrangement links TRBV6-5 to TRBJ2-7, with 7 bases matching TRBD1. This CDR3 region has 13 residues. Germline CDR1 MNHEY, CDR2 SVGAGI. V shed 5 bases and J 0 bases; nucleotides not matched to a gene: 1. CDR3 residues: CASSRQGSYEQYF. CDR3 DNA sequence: TGTGCCAGCAGTCGACAGGGCTCCTACGAGCAGTACTTC.

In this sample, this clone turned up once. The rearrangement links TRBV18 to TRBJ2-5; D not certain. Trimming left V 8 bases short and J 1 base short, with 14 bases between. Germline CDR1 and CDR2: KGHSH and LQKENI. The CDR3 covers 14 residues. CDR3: CASQRDKTQETQYF. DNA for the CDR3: TGTGCCAGCCAAAGAGACAAGACCCAAGAGACCCAGTACTTC.

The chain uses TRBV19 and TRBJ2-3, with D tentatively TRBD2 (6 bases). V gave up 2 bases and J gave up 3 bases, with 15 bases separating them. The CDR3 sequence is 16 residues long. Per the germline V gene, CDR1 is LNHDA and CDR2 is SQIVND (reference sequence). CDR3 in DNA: TGTGCCAGTAGTATAAGCTCTCCGGGGAGGACAGATACGCAGTATTTT. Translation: CASSISSPGRTDTQYF.

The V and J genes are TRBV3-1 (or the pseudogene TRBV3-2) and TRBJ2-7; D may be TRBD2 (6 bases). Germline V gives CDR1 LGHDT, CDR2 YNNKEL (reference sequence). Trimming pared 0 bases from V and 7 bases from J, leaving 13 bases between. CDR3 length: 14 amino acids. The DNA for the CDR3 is TGTGCCAGCAGCCAAGATGTCAGGGCGGGGGAGCAGTACTTC. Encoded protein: CASSQDVRAGEQYF.

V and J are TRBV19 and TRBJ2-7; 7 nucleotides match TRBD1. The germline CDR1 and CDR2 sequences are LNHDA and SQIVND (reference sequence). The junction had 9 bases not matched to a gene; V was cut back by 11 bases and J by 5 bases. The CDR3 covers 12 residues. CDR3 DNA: TGTGCCTCTAGGCAGGGGGTTAACGAGCAGTACTTC. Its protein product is CASRQGVNEQYF.

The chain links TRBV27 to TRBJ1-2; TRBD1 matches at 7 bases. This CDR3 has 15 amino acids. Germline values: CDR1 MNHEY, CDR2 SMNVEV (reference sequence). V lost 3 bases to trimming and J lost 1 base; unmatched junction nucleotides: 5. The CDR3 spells CASSLGRGNNYGYTF. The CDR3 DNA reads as TGTGCCAGCAGTTTGGGCAGGGGGAATAACTATGGCTACACCTTC.